This TCR beta chain was sequenced during a study of cytomegalovirus exposure and HLA in healthy donors. Study context: Earlier work reported 90 million to 120 million unique TCR beta sequences from about 200 million T cells.

A note on this clone: Its antigen is not known.

A multiplex PCR was run with 60 Vbeta primers and 13 Jbeta primers. The protocol was immunoSEQ multiplex PCR, while the TCRdb copy is restricted to in-frame clones and leaves out a portion. The repertoire holds over 150,000 clones, around 88% seen once, with approximately 0.85% in the top ten. General observations from the study: As a later analysis showed, a missense DCLRE1C variant was linked to trimming of TCR beta V- and J-genes. Some TCR beta chains (roughly 160 of them) were listed as cytomegalovirus-associated.

Germline V CDR1 and CDR2: SNHLY, FYNNEI. There are 12 residues in the CDR3. After removal of 11 bases from V and 7 bases from J, the junction contained 4 bases not matched to a gene. V and J are TRBV2 and TRBJ2-1; TRBD1 matches at 11 bases. Sample: PBMCs. The receptor's source is a woman in her twenties or thirties in good health and CMV-seronegative. CDR3 sequence (DNA): TGTGCCCGGACAGGGGGCATGAATGAGCAGTTCTTC. As protein: CARTGGMNEQFF.